This TCR beta chain was found in a study of CD8+ T cells in alopecia areata. Looking at the study overall: Treatment comprised oral tofacitinib, 5 to 10 mg twice daily, in treated patients.

Extracted RNA was reverse transcribed into cDNA, the sequencing template. Method: immunoSEQ multiplex PCR; TCRdb's copy keeps in-frame clones and lacks some. The sample holds 200,000 to 250,000 clones, about 50% seen once. As for treatment: oral pan-JAK inhibitor, 5-10 mg twice daily. Germline V gene sequence: CDR1 SGHDN, CDR2 FVKESK. The CDR3 is made up of 17 amino acids. V gave up 1 base and J gave up 0 bases; unmatched junction bases: 6. The sample was CD4+ T cells sorted from blood, taken at week 4, from a patient treated with tofacitinib. The chain employs TRBV14 and TRBJ2-3, with TRBD2 matching over 8 bases. This TCR was sampled from a human donor with alopecia areata. Written as DNA, the CDR3 is TGTGCCAGCAGCCAAGGGACTAGCTATTGGAGCACAGATACGCAGTATTTT. Amino acids: CASSQGTSYWSTDTQYF.